This T cell receptor (beta chain) was retrieved from a study of follicular helper T cells after annual influenza vaccination. Notes on the study in general: ICOS+CD38+ cTfh clonality change tracked circulating plasmablast frequency change.

Concerning this clone: What it binds is unknown.

The CDR3 is 16 amino acids. Time point specified: 2014-2015 season, pre-vaccination. No donor had influenza vaccine in the prior 6 months; all lived in the community. Blood volume per time point ranged from about 35 to 110 mL. Method: immunoSEQ multiplex PCR; TCRdb's copy keeps in-frame clones and lacks some. The data hold approximately 30,000 clones, with more than 80% observed a single time. This TCR came from an adult who received the influenza vaccine. The sample in question was CXCR5+ CD38- circulating T follicular helper cells from blood, obtained on the day of influenza vaccination. Described subset: circulating Tfh, non-naive CD4+CXCR5+PD-1+ (ICOS+CD38+ or ICOS-CD38-). The chain combines TRBV21-1 with TRBJ2-5; the D call TRBD1 from the table was never checked on the DNA. TRBV21-1 is listed as a pseudogene. CDR3 amino acids: CASSKLKTGSKETQYF. The DNA of the CDR3 is TGTGCCAGCAGCAAGCTGAAGACAGGGTCGAAAGAGACCCAGTACTTC.